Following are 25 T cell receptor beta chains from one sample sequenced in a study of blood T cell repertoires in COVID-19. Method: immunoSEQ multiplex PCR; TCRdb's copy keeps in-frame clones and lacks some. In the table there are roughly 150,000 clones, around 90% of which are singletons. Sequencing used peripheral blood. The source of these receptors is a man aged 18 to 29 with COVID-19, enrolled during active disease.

CDR3 protein: CASSPTGGAREKLFF. CDR3 in DNA: TGTGCCAGCTCACCTACAGGGGGCGCGAGGGAAAAACTGTTTTTT. The chain couples TRBV18 to TRBJ1-4; TRBD1 aligns across 9 bases. V shed 3 bases and J 8 bases; nucleotides not matched to a gene: 7. CDR3 length: 15 residues. CDR1 KGHSH and CDR2 LQKENI come from the germline V gene.

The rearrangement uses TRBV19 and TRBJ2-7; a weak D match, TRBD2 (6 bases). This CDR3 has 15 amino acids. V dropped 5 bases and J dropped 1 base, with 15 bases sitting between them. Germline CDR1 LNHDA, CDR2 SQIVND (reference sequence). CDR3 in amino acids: CASSPASASSYEQYF. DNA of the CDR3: TGTGCCAGTAGTCCAGCTAGCGCAAGTTCCTACGAGCAGTACTTC.

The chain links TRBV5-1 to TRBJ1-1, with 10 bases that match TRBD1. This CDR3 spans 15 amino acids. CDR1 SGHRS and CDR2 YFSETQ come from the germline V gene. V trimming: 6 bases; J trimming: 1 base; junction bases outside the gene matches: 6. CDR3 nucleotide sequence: TGCGCCAGCACCCGAGGACAGGGGGGGAACACTGAAGCTTTCTTT. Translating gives CASTRGQGGNTEAFF.

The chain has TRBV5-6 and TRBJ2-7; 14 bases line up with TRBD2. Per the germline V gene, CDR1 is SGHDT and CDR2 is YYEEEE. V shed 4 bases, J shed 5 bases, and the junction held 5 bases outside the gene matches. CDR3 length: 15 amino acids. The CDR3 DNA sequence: TGTGCCAGCAGCACGGGGACTAGCGGGGGTCACGAGCAGTACTTC. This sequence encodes CASSTGTSGGHEQYF.

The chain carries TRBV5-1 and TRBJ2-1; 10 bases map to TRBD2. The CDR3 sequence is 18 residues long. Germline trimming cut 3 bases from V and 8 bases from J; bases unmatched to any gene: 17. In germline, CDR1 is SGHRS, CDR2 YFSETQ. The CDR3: CASSWGLLLAGESHEQFF. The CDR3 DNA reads TGCGCCAGCAGCTGGGGCCTACTCCTAGCGGGAGAGTCCCATGAGCAGTTCTTC.

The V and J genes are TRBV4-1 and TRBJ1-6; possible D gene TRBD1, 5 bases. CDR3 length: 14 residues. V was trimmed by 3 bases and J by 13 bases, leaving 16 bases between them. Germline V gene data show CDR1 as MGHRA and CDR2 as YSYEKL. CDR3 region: CASSQKWGGSPLHF. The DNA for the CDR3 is TGCGCCAGCAGCCAGAAGTGGGGGGGTTCTCCCCTCCACTTT.

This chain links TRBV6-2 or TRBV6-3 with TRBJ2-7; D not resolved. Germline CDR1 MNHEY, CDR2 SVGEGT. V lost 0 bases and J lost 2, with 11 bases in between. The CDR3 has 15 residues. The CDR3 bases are TGTGCCAGCAGTTACTCGAGGCAGTTTCCCTACGAGCAGTACTTC. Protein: CASSYSRQFPYEQYF.

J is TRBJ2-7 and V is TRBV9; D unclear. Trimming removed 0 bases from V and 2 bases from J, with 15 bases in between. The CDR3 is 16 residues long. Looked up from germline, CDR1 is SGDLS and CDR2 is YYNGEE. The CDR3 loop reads CASSVEARVNPYEQYF. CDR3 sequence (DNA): TGTGCCAGCAGCGTAGAGGCCCGGGTTAACCCCTACGAGCAGTACTTC.

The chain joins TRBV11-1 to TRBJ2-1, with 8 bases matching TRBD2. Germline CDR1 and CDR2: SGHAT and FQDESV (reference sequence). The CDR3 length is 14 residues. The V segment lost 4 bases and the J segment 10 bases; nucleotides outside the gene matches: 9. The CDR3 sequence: CASSSGAGGGEQFF. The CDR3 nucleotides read TGTGCCAGCAGCTCGGGGGCAGGCGGGGGGGAGCAGTTCTTC. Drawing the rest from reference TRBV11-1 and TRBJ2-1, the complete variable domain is EAEVAQSPRYKITEKSQAVAFWCDPISGHATLYWYRQILGQGPELLVQFQDESVVDDSQLPKDRFSAERLKGVDSTLKIQPAELGDSAMYLCASSSGAGGGEQFFGPGTRLTVL.

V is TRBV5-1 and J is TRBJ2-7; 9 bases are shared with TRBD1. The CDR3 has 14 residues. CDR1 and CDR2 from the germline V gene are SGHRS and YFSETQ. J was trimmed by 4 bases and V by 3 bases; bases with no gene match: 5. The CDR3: CASSSGQGSYEQYF. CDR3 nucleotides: TGCGCCAGCAGCTCCGGACAGGGGAGTTACGAGCAGTACTTC. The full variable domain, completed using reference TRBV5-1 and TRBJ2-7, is KAGVTQTPRYLIKTRGQQVTLSCSPISGHRSVSWYQQTPGQGLQFLFEYFSETQRNKGNFPGRFSGRQFSNSRSEMNVSTLELGDSALYLCASSSGQGSYEQYFGPGTRLTVT.

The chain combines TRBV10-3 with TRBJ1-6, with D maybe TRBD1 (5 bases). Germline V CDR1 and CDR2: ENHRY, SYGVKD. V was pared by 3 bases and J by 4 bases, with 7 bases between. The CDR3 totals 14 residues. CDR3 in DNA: TGTGCCATCAGTGACACAGGTTATAATTCACCCCTCCACTTT. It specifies CAISDTGYNSPLHF.

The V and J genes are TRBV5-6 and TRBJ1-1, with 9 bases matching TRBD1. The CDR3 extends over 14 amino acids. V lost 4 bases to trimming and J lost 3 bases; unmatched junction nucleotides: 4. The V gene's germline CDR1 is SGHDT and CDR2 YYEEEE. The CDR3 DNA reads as TGTGCCAGCAGCGTGGGACAGGGTGACACTGAAGCTTTCTTT. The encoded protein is CASSVGQGDTEAFF.

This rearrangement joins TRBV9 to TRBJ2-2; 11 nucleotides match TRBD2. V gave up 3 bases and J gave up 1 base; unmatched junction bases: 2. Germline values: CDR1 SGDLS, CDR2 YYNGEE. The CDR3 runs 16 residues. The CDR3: CASSGGLAENTGELFF. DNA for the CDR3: TGTGCCAGCAGCGGGGGACTAGCGGAGAACACCGGGGAGCTGTTTTTT.

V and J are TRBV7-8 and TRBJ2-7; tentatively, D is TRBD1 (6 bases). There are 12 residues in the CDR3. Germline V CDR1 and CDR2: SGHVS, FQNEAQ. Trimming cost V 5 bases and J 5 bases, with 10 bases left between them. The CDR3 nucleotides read TGTGCCAGCAGCCCCTACAGGGACGAGCAGTACTTC. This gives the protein CASSPYRDEQYF.

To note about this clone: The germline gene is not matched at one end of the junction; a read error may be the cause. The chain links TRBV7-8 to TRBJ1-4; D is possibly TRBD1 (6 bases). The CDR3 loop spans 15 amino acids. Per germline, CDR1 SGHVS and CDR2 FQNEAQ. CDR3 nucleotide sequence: TGTGCCAGCAGCCTTACAGGGAGAACTAATGAAAAACTGCTTTTT. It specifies CASSLTGRTNEKLLF.

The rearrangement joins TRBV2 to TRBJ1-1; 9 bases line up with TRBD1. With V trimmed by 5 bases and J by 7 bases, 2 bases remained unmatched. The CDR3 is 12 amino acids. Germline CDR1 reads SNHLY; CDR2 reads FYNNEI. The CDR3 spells CASSSDRGEAFF. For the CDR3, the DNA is TGTGCCAGCAGTTCGGACAGGGGTGAAGCTTTCTTT.

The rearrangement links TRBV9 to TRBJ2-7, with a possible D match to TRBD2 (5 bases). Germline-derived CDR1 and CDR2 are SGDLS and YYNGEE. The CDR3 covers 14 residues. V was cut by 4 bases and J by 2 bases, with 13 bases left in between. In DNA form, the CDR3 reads TGTGCCAGCAGCCCCTGGGGAGAACCCTACGAGCAGTACTTC. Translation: CASSPWGEPYEQYF. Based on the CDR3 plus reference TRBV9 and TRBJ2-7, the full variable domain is DSGVTQTPKHLITATGQRVTLRCSPRSGDLSVYWYQQSLDQGLQFLIQYYNGEERAKGNILERFSAQQFPDLHSELNLSSLELGDSALYFCASSPWGEPYEQYFGPGTRLTVT.

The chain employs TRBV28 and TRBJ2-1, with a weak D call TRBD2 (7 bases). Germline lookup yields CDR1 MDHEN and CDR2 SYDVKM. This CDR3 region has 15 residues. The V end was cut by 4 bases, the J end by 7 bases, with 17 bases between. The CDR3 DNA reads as TGTGCCAGCAGTTCAGGACTAGGGGGACGGAATGAGCAGTTCTTC. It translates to CASSSGLGGRNEQFF.

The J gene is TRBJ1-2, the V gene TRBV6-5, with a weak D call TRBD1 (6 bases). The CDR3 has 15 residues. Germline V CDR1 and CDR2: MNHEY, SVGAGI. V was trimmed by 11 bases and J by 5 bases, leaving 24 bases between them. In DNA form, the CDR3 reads TGTGCCGCGGGGGCATTCCTAACCCCCCTTTATGGCTACACCTTC. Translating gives CAAGAFLTPLYGYTF.

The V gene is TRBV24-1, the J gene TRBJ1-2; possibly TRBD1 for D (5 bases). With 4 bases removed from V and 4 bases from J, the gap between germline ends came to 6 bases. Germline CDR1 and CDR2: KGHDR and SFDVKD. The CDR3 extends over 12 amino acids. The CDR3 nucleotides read TGTGCCACCAGTGACGGGGGCTATGGCTACACCTTC. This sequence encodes CATSDGGYGYTF.

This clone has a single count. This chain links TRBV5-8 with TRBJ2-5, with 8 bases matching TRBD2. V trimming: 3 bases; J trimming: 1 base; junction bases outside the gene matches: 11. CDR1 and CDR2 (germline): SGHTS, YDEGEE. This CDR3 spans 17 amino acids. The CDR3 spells CASSSLQREIPQETQYF. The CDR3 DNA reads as TGTGCCAGCAGCTCCCTCCAGCGGGAGATTCCCCAAGAGACCCAGTACTTC. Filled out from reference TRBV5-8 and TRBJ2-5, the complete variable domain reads EAGVTQSPTHLIKTRGQQATLRCSPISGHTSVYWYQQALGLGLQFLLWYDEGEERNRGNFPPRFSGRQFPNYSSELNVNALELEDSALYLCASSSLQREIPQETQYFGPGTRLLVL.

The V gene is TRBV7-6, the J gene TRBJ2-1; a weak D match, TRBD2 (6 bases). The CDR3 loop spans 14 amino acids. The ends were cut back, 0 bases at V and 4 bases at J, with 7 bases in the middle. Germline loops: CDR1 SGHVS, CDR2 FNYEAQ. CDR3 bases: TGTGCCAGCAGCTTAGCGGGGACTTACAATGAGCAGTTCTTC. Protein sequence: CASSLAGTYNEQFF.

CDR3 residues: CASSSETGRNTIYF. Written as DNA, the CDR3 is TGCGCCAGCAGCTCCGAGACAGGGAGGAACACCATATATTTT. The chain employs TRBV5-1 and TRBJ1-3; 7 bases are a match to TRBD1. The CDR3 covers 14 residues. Per germline, CDR1 SGHRS and CDR2 YFSETQ. V shed 3 bases, J shed 7 bases, and the junction held 7 bases outside the gene matches.

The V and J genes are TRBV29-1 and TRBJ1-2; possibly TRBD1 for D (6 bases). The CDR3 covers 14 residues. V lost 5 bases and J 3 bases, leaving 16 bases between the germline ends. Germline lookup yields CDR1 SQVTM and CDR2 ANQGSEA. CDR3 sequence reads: CSVHLSGADYGYTF. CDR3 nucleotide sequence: TGCAGCGTTCATCTGTCAGGGGCTGACTATGGCTACACCTTC.

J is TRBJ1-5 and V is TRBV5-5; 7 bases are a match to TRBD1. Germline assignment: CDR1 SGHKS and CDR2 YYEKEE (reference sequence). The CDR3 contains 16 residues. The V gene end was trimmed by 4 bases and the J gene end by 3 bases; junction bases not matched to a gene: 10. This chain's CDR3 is CASSETGTLANQPQHF. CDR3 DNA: TGTGCCAGCAGCGAGACAGGGACTCTGGCCAATCAGCCCCAGCATTTT. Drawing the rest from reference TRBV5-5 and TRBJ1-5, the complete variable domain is DAGVTQSPTHLIKTRGQQVTLRCSPISGHKSVSWYQQVLGQGPQFIFQYYEKEERGRGNFPDRFSARQFPNYSSELNVNALLLGDSALYLCASSETGTLANQPQHFGDGTRLSIL.